This entry lists 32 T cell receptor beta chains sequenced from one sample in a study of blood T cell repertoires in COVID-19 (TCRdb year 2020). Libraries were prepared through the immunoSEQ multiplex PCR assay. The source is immuneACCESS, and TCRdb retained only in-frame sequences with V and J called. Part of the clones is not carried over; for the studies checked, unresolved V genes explain less than half of this, and the remainder is unexplained. Within this sample are approximately 240,000 clones, with approximately 79% of them counted one time only. 4% of the sample is in the top ten clones. Sequenced: peripheral blood. The receptors were sampled from a woman aged 40 to 49 with active or convalescent COVID-19.

The rearrangement joins TRBV18 to TRBJ1-2, with D hard to call. The CDR3 consists of 16 residues. Deletions cut 4 bases from V and 0 bases from J, with 15 bases between. CDR1 and CDR2 from the germline V gene are KGHSH and LQKENI. The CDR3, as DNA: TGTGCCAGCTCACTGGCGGCTCCTTTAGCTAACTATGGCTACACCTTC. Translated, it gives CASSLAAPLANYGYTF.

The table lists this clone with a count of one. The chain combines TRBV12-3 or TRBV12-4 with TRBJ1-3; D is ambiguous. This CDR3 has 12 amino acids. V was pared by 5 bases and J by 9 bases, with 11 bases between. CDR3: CASSGDSSTIYF. The CDR3, as DNA: TGTGCCAGCAGTGGAGATTCGAGCACCATATATTTT.

The chain is built from TRBV14 and TRBJ2-1; D not certain. The V end was cut by 4 bases, the J end by 1 base, with 8 bases between. The CDR3 totals 14 residues. Germline loops: CDR1 SGHDN, CDR2 FVKESK. In DNA, the CDR3 is TGTGCCAGCAGCCTCCCTCAGTCCTACAATGAGCAGTTCTTC. Amino acids: CASSLPQSYNEQFF.

The CDR3 here is CASSGIRQGSYGYTF. CDR3 nucleotide sequence: TGTGCCAGCAGCGGAATCCGACAGGGATCCTATGGCTACACCTTC. The chain is built from TRBV9 and TRBJ1-2; 7 bases map to TRBD1. Germline assignment: CDR1 SGDLS and CDR2 YYNGEE. Losses at the gene ends were 3 bases for V and 4 bases for J; bases not matched to a gene: 9. The length of the CDR3 is 15 residues.

The V gene is TRBV21-1, the J gene TRBJ1-1; TRBD1 was called by the table and not checked on the DNA. TRBV21-1 corresponds to a pseudogene. The CDR3 is 13 amino acids. CDR3 sequence reads: CARATWGQDGAFF. CDR3 coding DNA: TGTGCCAGAGCCACCTGGGGGCAGGACGGAGCTTTCTTT.

This sequence joins TRBV29-1 and TRBJ2-5; 13 bases are shared with TRBD2. V lost 4 bases, J lost 4 bases, and 0 bases stayed unmatched. Germline V gene lookup returns CDR1 SQVTM and CDR2 ANQGSEA. CDR3 length: 13 amino acids. The chain's CDR3 is CSVGLAGGETQYF. DNA for the CDR3: TGCAGCGTTGGACTAGCGGGGGGAGAGACCCAGTACTTC.

The CDR3 spells CASSPLERGGSNEQFF. DNA for the CDR3: TGTGCCAGCAGCCCGTTAGAGCGGGGGGGCTCCAATGAGCAGTTCTTC. V and J are TRBV4-2 and TRBJ2-1; 10 bases are a match to TRBD2. Unmatched junction bases numbered 9, after V lost 4 bases and J lost 6 bases. The CDR3 loop spans 16 amino acids. The germline V gene encodes CDR1 LGHNA and CDR2 YNFKEQ.

This clone came up a few times. The CDR3 sequence: CASEGKEGKQYV. CDR3 nucleotides: TGTGCCAGCGAAGGGAAGGAGGGTAAGCAGTACGTC. This chain links TRBV6-5 with TRBJ2-7; D may be TRBD2 (6 bases). Trimming stripped 8 bases from V and 8 bases from J, with 16 bases between. Germline V gene sequence: CDR1 MNHEY, CDR2 SVGAGI. The CDR3 has 12 amino acids.

V gene TRBV14 combines with J gene TRBJ2-1; 13 positions agree with TRBD2. Germline-derived CDR1 and CDR2 are SGHDN and FVKESK. CDR3 length equals 16 residues. Trimming removed 4 bases from V and 2 bases from J; junction bases left unmatched: 2. DNA of the CDR3: TGTGCCAGCAGCCGAGGACTAGCGGGGGCCTACAATGAGCAGTTCTTC. This sequence encodes CASSRGLAGAYNEQFF. Combining the CDR3 with reference TRBV14 and TRBJ2-1 gives the whole variable domain EAGVTQFPSHSVIEKGQTVTLRCDPISGHDNLYWYRRVMGKEIKFLLHFVKESKQDESGMPNNRFLAERTGGTYSTLKVQPAELEDSGVYFCASSRGLAGAYNEQFFGPGTRLTVL.

V usage is TRBV25-1 and J usage is TRBJ1-2; 10 bases are shared with TRBD1. With V trimmed by 4 bases and J by 8 bases, 4 bases remained unmatched. CDR1 and CDR2 from the germline V gene are MGHDK and SYGVNS. The CDR3 contains 13 residues. The CDR3 protein is CASSVGQGTGYTF. The CDR3 nucleotides are TGTGCCAGCAGTGTGGGACAGGGGACAGGCTACACCTTC.

Only a few counts were recorded for this clone. The chain links TRBV12-3 or TRBV12-4 to TRBJ2-3, with 8 bases lining up with TRBD1. CDR3 length: 13 amino acids. V gave up 3 bases and J gave up 6 bases; unmatched junction bases: 2. The CDR3 DNA follows: TGTGCCAGCAGTTTCAACAGGGGGGATACGCAGTATTTT. Translated, it gives CASSFNRGDTQYF.

The chain recombines TRBV28 with TRBJ1-2, with 8 nucleotides matching TRBD1. The CDR3 length is 13 residues. Losses at the gene ends were 3 bases for V and 5 bases for J; bases not matched to a gene: 2. Germline V CDR1 and CDR2: MDHEN, SYDVKM. The CDR3 coding sequence is TGTGCCAGCAGTTTGGACAGGGAGTATGGCTACACCTTC. It encodes CASSLDREYGYTF.

At least ten counts were recorded for this clone. The chain uses TRBV7-3 and TRBJ1-1, with TRBD1 identical over 8 bases. This CDR3 region has 14 residues. V trimming: 3 bases; J trimming: 0 bases; junction bases outside the gene matches: 0. CDR1 SGHTA and CDR2 FQGTGA come from the germline V gene. The CDR3: CASSLDRVNTEAFF. The CDR3 DNA follows: TGTGCCAGCAGCTTGGACAGGGTGAACACTGAAGCTTTCTTT. The whole variable domain, remainder taken from reference TRBV7-3 and TRBJ1-1, is GAGVSQTPSNKVTEKGKYVELRCDPISGHTALYWYRQSLGQGPEFLIYFQGTGAADDSGLPNDRFFAVRPEGSVSTLKIQRTERGDSAVYLCASSLDRVNTEAFFGQGTRLTVV.

V gene TRBV19 combines with J gene TRBJ1-5; 9 bases align to TRBD1. Germline-derived CDR1 and CDR2 are LNHDA and SQIVND (reference sequence). The CDR3 sequence is 14 residues long. The J segment lost 7 bases and the V segment lost 5 bases, leaving 6 bases of the junction unmatched. CDR3 amino acids: CASSGTGGRQPQHF. DNA for the CDR3: TGTGCCAGTAGTGGTACAGGGGGCAGGCAGCCCCAGCATTTT.

The V and J genes are TRBV28 and TRBJ2-5; tentative D call: TRBD1 (7 bases). The CDR3 runs to 14 residues. From germline, CDR1 is MDHEN and CDR2 SYDVKM. The germline V and J ends were trimmed by 6 bases and 3 bases, with 14 bases remaining between them. This CDR3 reads CASREGAVEETQYF. The CDR3 DNA sequence: TGTGCCAGCAGGGAGGGGGCGGTGGAAGAGACCCAGTACTTC.

The chain is built from TRBV9 and TRBJ1-2, with a possible D match to TRBD1 (6 bases). The CDR3 is 13 residues long. V gave up 2 bases and J gave up 8 bases, with 13 bases separating them. Germline assignment: CDR1 SGDLS and CDR2 YYNGEE. This CDR3 reads CASSVQGIRGYTF. As DNA, the CDR3 is TGTGCCAGCAGCGTCCAGGGGATTCGGGGCTACACCTTC.

The rearrangement joins TRBV28 to TRBJ1-3, with 9 bases aligning to TRBD1. This CDR3 comprises 16 residues. The junction had 8 bases not matched to a gene; V was cut back by 6 bases and J by 2 bases. CDR1 is MDHEN, CDR2 SYDVKM, per germline. The CDR3 bases are TGTGCCAGCAGGGAAGGGACAGGGCCTACTGGAAACACCATATATTTT. Amino acids: CASREGTGPTGNTIYF.

This chain links TRBV4-1 with TRBJ1-4; 11 nucleotides agree with TRBD1. V was pared by 6 bases and J by 6 bases, with 3 bases of the junction left unmatched. The CDR3 spans 14 residues. From germline, CDR1 is MGHRA and CDR2 YSYEKL. The CDR3: CASRDRGHDEKLFF. The CDR3 DNA is TGCGCCAGCAGGGACAGGGGGCATGATGAAAAACTGTTTTTT.

The chain has TRBV28 and TRBJ1-5, with D possibly matching TRBD1 (5 bases). Germline-derived CDR1 and CDR2 are MDHEN and SYDVKM. The V end lost 11 bases, the J end lost 5 bases, and 16 bases lay between the germline ends. The CDR3 covers 13 residues. The CDR3 region has the DNA TGTGCCGGGCGCGGGGACCGACATCAGCCCCAGCATTTT. Translating gives CAGRGDRHQPQHF.

This sequence joins TRBV5-4 and TRBJ1-5; D is uncertain. In germline, CDR1 is SGHNT, CDR2 YYREEE (reference sequence). Trimming stripped 5 bases from V and 3 bases from J, with 12 bases between. The CDR3 runs 14 residues. CDR3 DNA sequence: TGTGCCAGCAGTCCCCGGGGTTTCAATCAGCCCCAGCATTTT. It codes for CASSPRGFNQPQHF. Full variable domain (rest looked up from reference TRBV5-4 and TRBJ1-5): ETGVTQSPTHLIKTRGQQVTLRCSSQSGHNTVSWYQQALGQGPQFIFQYYREEENGRGNFPPRFSGLQFPNYSSELNVNALELDDSALYLCASSPRGFNQPQHFGDGTRLSIL.

The chain recombines TRBV2 with TRBJ2-1, with 9 nucleotides matching TRBD2. Germline assignment: CDR1 SNHLY and CDR2 FYNNEI. Trimming took 4 bases from V and 9 from J; bases not matched to a gene: 13. This CDR3 comprises 16 residues. The CDR3 reads CASSALGRGGPVEQFF. As DNA, the CDR3 is TGTGCCAGCAGTGCCCTAGGGCGGGGGGGCCCGGTTGAGCAGTTCTTC.

The chain employs TRBV4-1 and TRBJ1-5; 8 bases match TRBD1. Trimming at V came to 5 bases and at J to 1 base, leaving 7 bases not matched to a gene. The CDR3 sequence is 16 residues long. Germline values: CDR1 MGHRA, CDR2 YSYEKL. CDR3 region: CASSFDRGRSNQPQHF. The CDR3 DNA follows: TGCGCCAGCAGCTTCGACAGGGGTAGGAGCAATCAGCCCCAGCATTTT.

Of note for this clone: One end of the junction fails to match germline, which may point to a read error. V usage is TRBV9 and J usage is TRBJ2-3; 8 bases agree with TRBD1. Germline loops: CDR1 SGDLS, CDR2 YYNGEE. CDR3 length: 12 amino acids. Written as DNA, the CDR3 is TGTGCCAGCAGCGCGGACAGGGCCCACCTCAGTTTT. Protein sequence: CASSADRAHLSF.

The gene calls are TRBV18 and TRBJ2-2; 7 bases are a match to TRBD1. After removal of 4 bases from V and 1 base from J, the junction contained 3 bases not matched to a gene. The CDR3 extends over 15 amino acids. CDR1 and CDR2 from the germline V gene are KGHSH and LQKENI. The CDR3 nucleotides are TGTGCCAGCTCACAATCAGGGGGGAACACCGGGGAGCTGTTTTTT. It yields the protein CASSQSGGNTGELFF.

This clone was picked up a small number of times. The chain joins TRBV5-1 to TRBJ1-5; D remains ambiguous. The CDR3 spans 14 residues. Germline V lookup: CDR1 SGHRS, CDR2 YFSETQ. V was shortened by 0 bases and J by 4 bases, with 8 bases between the two germline ends. CDR3 DNA sequence: TGCGCCAGCAGCTTGGGTGCCAGTAATCAGCCCCAGCATTTT. Residues: CASSLGASNQPQHF. The full variable domain, completed using reference TRBV5-1 and TRBJ1-5, is KAGVTQTPRYLIKTRGQQVTLSCSPISGHRSVSWYQQTPGQGLQFLFEYFSETQRNKGNFPGRFSGRQFSNSRSEMNVSTLELGDSALYLCASSLGASNQPQHFGDGTRLSIL.

This sequence joins TRBV7-6 and TRBJ1-4; D possibly corresponds to TRBD1 (6 bases). Germline-derived CDR1 and CDR2 are SGHVS and FNYEAQ. The CDR3 loop spans 16 amino acids. Trimming took off 2 bases at V and 7 bases at J, with 17 bases between the two ends. CDR3 sequence: CASSLSRPGGGEKLFF. CDR3 coding DNA: TGTGCCAGCAGCTTATCTAGGCCGGGAGGGGGTGAAAAACTGTTTTTT.

The rearrangement links TRBV28 to TRBJ2-1; 8 nucleotides align to TRBD2. The trim removed 8 bases at V and 9 bases at J, leaving 6 bases unmatched. The CDR3 has 12 amino acids. Germline loops: CDR1 MDHEN, CDR2 SYDVKM. Written as DNA, the CDR3 is TGTGCCAGCTCAATCGGGGGGGCTGAGCAGTTCTTC. Translated: CASSIGGAEQFF.

This chain connects TRBV2 to TRBJ1-1; 10 bases map to TRBD1. V lost 6 bases, J lost 9 bases, and 7 bases stayed unmatched. This CDR3 is built from 13 residues. Germline CDR1 reads SNHLY; CDR2 reads FYNNEI. Written as DNA, the CDR3 is TGTGCCAGCAGGCCTGACAGGGGGCTTCAAGCTTTCTTT. It specifies CASRPDRGLQAFF.

This clone came up a few times. The chain uses TRBV4-2 and TRBJ1-4; tentative D call: TRBD1 (5 bases). The CDR3 is 15 amino acids. Per germline, CDR1 LGHNA and CDR2 YNFKEQ. V shed 2 bases and J shed 5 bases, with 12 bases lying between them. CDR3 protein: CASSQRAGQNEKLFF. DNA of the CDR3: TGTGCCAGCAGCCAAAGGGCAGGGCAAAATGAAAAACTGTTTTTT.

V gene TRBV14 combines with J gene TRBJ2-7; tentative D call: TRBD1 (5 bases). The ends were cut back, 4 bases at V and 7 bases at J, with 17 bases in the middle. The CDR3 is made up of 14 amino acids. Germline CDR1 and CDR2: SGHDN and FVKESK. CDR3 sequence reads: CASSRGSVQREQYF. As DNA, the CDR3 is TGTGCCAGCAGCCGGGGCAGCGTCCAGAGAGAGCAGTACTTC.

The chain joins TRBV14 to TRBJ2-5; unclear D gene. Per germline, CDR1 SGHDN and CDR2 FVKESK. Trimming cost V 6 bases and J 5 bases, with 19 bases left between them. The CDR3 is 15 amino acids. The CDR3 spells CASSHISEFFETQYF. CDR3 nucleotide sequence: TGTGCCAGCAGTCATATTTCCGAGTTTTTCGAGACCCAGTACTTC. Based on the CDR3 plus reference TRBV14 and TRBJ2-5, the full variable domain is EAGVTQFPSHSVIEKGQTVTLRCDPISGHDNLYWYRRVMGKEIKFLLHFVKESKQDESGMPNNRFLAERTGGTYSTLKVQPAELEDSGVYFCASSHISEFFETQYFGPGTRLLVL.

There are many counts of this clone. This sequence joins TRBV29-1 and TRBJ1-1; a weak D match, TRBD1 (6 bases). V was shortened by 6 bases and J by 5 bases, with 10 bases between the two germline ends. The germline CDR1 and CDR2 sequences are SQVTM and ANQGSEA. This CDR3 comprises 11 residues. CDR3 region: CSVETGTEAFF. For the CDR3, the DNA is TGCAGCGTGGAGACAGGAACTGAAGCTTTCTTT. Filled out from reference TRBV29-1 and TRBJ1-1, the complete variable domain reads SAVISQKPSRDICQRGTSLTIQCQVDSQVTMMFWYRQQPGQSLTLIATANQGSEATYESGFVIDKFPISRPNLTFSTLTVSNMSPEDSSIYLCSVETGTEAFFGQGTRLTVV.